The 28 T cell receptor beta chains below all came from one sample that was sequenced in a study of blood T cells in healthy people across ages. A second PCR of about 6 to 12 cycles used a sample-barcoded 5' primer and a J-beta primer mix. TCRdb reprocessed the 5' RACE reads via MiXCR and lists one record per CDR3 protein. The repertoire holds almost 1 million distinct CDR3 sequences, with roughly 50% as singletons. The sample taken for sequencing was blood. The source is a woman aged 55-70 years in good health.

This clonotype was seen more than once but under ten times. This chain connects TRBV9 to TRBJ2-6, with D perhaps matching TRBD1 (5 bases). The V gene lost 4 bases and the J gene lost 4 bases, with 12 bases spanning the gap. Germline V gene data show CDR1 as SGDLS and CDR2 as YYNGEE. The CDR3 is 15 amino acids. The CDR3: CASSTLGAGANVLTF. CDR3 DNA: TGTGCCAGCAGCACACTTGGGGCCGGGGCCAACGTCCTGACTTTC.

The rearrangement links TRBV11-2 to TRBJ2-5; perhaps TRBD1 as D (6 bases). Deletions cut 3 bases from V and 2 bases from J, with 16 bases between. Germline V gene lookup returns CDR1 SGHAT and CDR2 FQNNGV. The CDR3 runs 16 residues. This CDR3 is CASSFPDRVWQETQYF. The CDR3 DNA follows: TGTGCCAGCAGCTTCCCGGACAGAGTGTGGCAAGAGACCCAGTACTTC.

The V and J genes are TRBV5-1 and TRBJ2-6; D is undetermined. V was clipped by 3 bases and J by 1 base, with 17 bases between them. Germline V gene sequence: CDR1 SGHRS, CDR2 YFSETQ. This CDR3 is 18 amino acids long. CDR3 sequence (DNA): TGCGCCAGCAGCTCCGAAGGGCCAGGACGATCTGGGGCCAACGTCCTGACTTTC. Its translation: CASSSEGPGRSGANVLTF.

The V and J genes are TRBV5-6 and TRBJ2-5; TRBD1 is a possible D gene (6 bases). The CDR3 loop spans 16 amino acids. Germline lookup yields CDR1 SGHDT and CDR2 YYEEEE. The V and J ends lost 3 bases and 5 bases respectively, with 20 bases between them. In DNA form, the CDR3 reads TGTGCCAGCAGCTATGAACAGGGATTGGGTCAGGAGACCCAGTACTTC. Translating it yields CASSYEQGLGQETQYF.

V gene TRBV20-1 combines with J gene TRBJ2-1; D assignment may be TRBD1 or TRBD2 (5 bases each). The V end lost 8 bases, the J end lost 2 bases, and 13 bases lay between the germline ends. Germline CDR1 DFQATT, CDR2 SNEGSKA (reference sequence). CDR3 length: 13 amino acids. The CDR3 here is CSSRDATYNEQFF. For the CDR3, the DNA is TGCAGTTCCCGGGACGCAACCTACAATGAGCAGTTCTTC.

The genes are TRBV6-2 or TRBV6-3 and TRBJ2-7, with D perhaps matching TRBD2 (6 bases). With 0 bases removed from V and 2 bases from J, the gap between germline ends came to 17 bases. This CDR3 is 17 amino acids long. Looked up from germline, CDR1 is MNHEY and CDR2 is SVGEGT. This CDR3 reads CASSYSPFTSRAYEQYF. CDR3 nucleotides: TGTGCCAGCAGTTACTCGCCGTTTACTAGCAGAGCCTACGAGCAGTACTTC.

The V gene is TRBV5-1, the J gene TRBJ2-4; the match to TRBD2 covers 7 bases. The assigned J gene may be wrong: the sequence end matches TRBJ2-5 better. Looked up from germline, CDR1 is SGHRS and CDR2 is YFSETQ. This CDR3 is 15 amino acids long. The CDR3 sequence is CASSRAQAGEETQYF. DNA for the CDR3: TGCGCCAGCAGCAGAGCACAGGCGGGAGAAGAGACCCAGTACTTC.

This clonotype was observed a handful of times. The chain is built from TRBV2 and TRBJ2-3; D unclear. With 5 bases removed from V and 5 bases from J, the gap between germline ends came to 8 bases. CDR3 length equals 12 residues. In germline, CDR1 is SNHLY, CDR2 FYNNEI. The CDR3 sequence: CASSTQGDTQYF. Written as DNA, the CDR3 is TGTGCCAGCAGTACCCAAGGAGATACGCAGTATTTT.

The chain has TRBV20-1 and TRBJ2-1; TRBD2 is a possible D gene (6 bases). From germline, CDR1 is DFQATT and CDR2 SNEGSKA (reference sequence). This CDR3 comprises 16 residues. V gave up 5 bases and J gave up 6 bases, with 23 bases separating them. In nucleotides, the CDR3 is TGCAGTGCTGGGAGATTTTACGGGAGTTCGTCCAATGAGCAGTTCTTC. It codes for CSAGRFYGSSSNEQFF.

This sequence joins TRBV3-1 and TRBJ2-3, with D possibly TRBD1 on 6 matching bases. Trimming took off 1 base at V and 4 bases at J, with 12 bases between the two ends. The CDR3 length is 15 residues. The V gene's germline CDR1 is LGHDT and CDR2 YNNKEL (reference sequence). DNA of the CDR3: TGTGCCAGCAGCCAAGGGCAGGGGCTCCCAGATACGCAGTATTTT. It yields the protein CASSQGQGLPDTQYF.

The rearrangement uses TRBV29-1 and TRBJ2-1; D may be TRBD1 or TRBD2 (6 bases each). The CDR3 is 16 residues long. Between the trimmed V and J ends, which lost 1 base and 6 bases, there was a span of 19 bases. In germline, CDR1 is SQVTM, CDR2 ANQGSEA. This CDR3 is CSVEAPPGHGSNEQFF. The CDR3 coding sequence is TGCAGCGTTGAAGCCCCTCCGGGACACGGGAGCAATGAGCAGTTCTTC.

V and J are TRBV14 and TRBJ2-1, with 10 bases identical to TRBD2. CDR3 length: 19 amino acids. Germline CDR1 is SGHDN and CDR2 is FVKESK. Trimming cost V 1 base and J 0 bases; bases outside gene matches: 9. CDR3 sequence: CASSQGGLATYSSYNEQFF. CDR3 nucleotide sequence: TGTGCCAGCAGCCAAGGGGGACTAGCGACTTATAGCTCCTACAATGAGCAGTTCTTC.

J is TRBJ2-1 and V is TRBV6-2 or TRBV6-3; 8 bases are a match to TRBD2. Germline V gene sequence: CDR1 MNHEY, CDR2 SVGEGT. Losses at the gene ends were 6 bases for V and 4 bases for J; bases not matched to a gene: 8. The CDR3 has 15 residues. The CDR3 DNA follows: TGTGCCAGCAGCCCGGGGGGGGCCCCATACAATGAGCAGTTCTTC. Protein sequence: CASSPGGAPYNEQFF.

The chain is built from TRBV5-1 and TRBJ2-5, with D perhaps TRBD1 or TRBD2 (5 bases each). This CDR3 comprises 13 residues. Trimming pared 4 bases from V and 5 bases from J, leaving 12 bases between. The germline CDR1 and CDR2 sequences are SGHRS and YFSETQ. CDR3: CASSEGPRETQYF. DNA of the CDR3: TGCGCCAGCAGCGAGGGACCTCGGGAGACCCAGTACTTC.

This clonotype was observed a handful of times. This chain uses TRBV6-6 with TRBJ1-2; D is unresolved. The CDR3 spans 13 residues. The germline CDR1 and CDR2 sequences are MNHNY and SVGAGI (reference sequence). V lost 6 bases and J 8 bases, leaving 16 bases between the germline ends. The CDR3 sequence is CASRNSTSRGYTF. In nucleotides, the CDR3 is TGTGCCAGCAGAAACAGCACGTCCCGGGGCTACACCTTC.

This clonotype has only one observation. The chain combines TRBV20-1 with TRBJ2-1, with unresolved D. Trimming shortened V by 0 bases and J by 4 bases, and 7 bases separated the two germline ends. Germline CDR1 reads DFQATT; CDR2 reads SNEGSKA (reference sequence). The CDR3 contains 13 residues. The chain's CDR3 is CSARDLAYNEQFF. The CDR3 DNA follows: TGCAGTGCTAGAGATTTGGCGTACAATGAGCAGTTCTTC.

This clonotype appeared a few times. The chain has TRBV15 and TRBJ2-3; D may be TRBD2 (6 bases). Germline loops: CDR1 LNHNV, CDR2 YYDKDF (reference sequence). This CDR3 is 13 amino acids long. The V end was cut by 4 bases, the J end by 3 bases, with 8 bases between. The CDR3, as DNA: TGTGCCACCAGCACGGGACTTACAGATACGCAGTATTTT. It encodes CATSTGLTDTQYF.

The rearrangement uses TRBV18 and TRBJ2-5; unclear D gene. V gave up 5 bases and J gave up 0 bases, with 4 bases separating them. CDR1 is KGHSH and CDR2 is LQKENI in the germline V gene. This CDR3 contains 12 residues. CDR3 DNA: TGTGCCAGCTCAGGTGACCAAGAGACCCAGTACTTC. Translated, it gives CASSGDQETQYF.

V gene TRBV29-1 combines with J gene TRBJ2-7; 8 nucleotides agree with TRBD1. Judging by the DNA end, TRBJ2-5 fits better; the J call may be wrong. Germline CDR1 SQVTM, CDR2 ANQGSEA. The CDR3 spans 13 residues. CDR3 nucleotides: TGCAGCGTCCCCGGACAGGGCGGAGAGACCCAGTACTTC. Amino acid sequence: CSVPGQGGETQYF.

This clonotype appeared a few times. The chain joins TRBV29-1 to TRBJ2-1; D might be TRBD1 (6 bases). The CDR3 loop spans 17 amino acids. Trimming cost V 4 bases and J 4 bases, with 23 bases left between them. CDR1 and CDR2 from the germline V gene are SQVTM and ANQGSEA. In nucleotides, the CDR3 is TGCAGCGTTGGGGGGAGCCTCGGGCAGGGGATTTACAATGAGCAGTTCTTC. Amino acids: CSVGGSLGQGIYNEQFF.

In this sample, this clonotype turned up once. The chain is built from TRBV6-6 and TRBJ1-4; D perhaps matches TRBD1 (6 bases). This CDR3 is built from 13 residues. V was trimmed by 8 bases and J by 3 bases, leaving 10 bases between them. Germline loops: CDR1 MNHNY, CDR2 SVGAGI (reference sequence). The CDR3, as DNA: TGTGCCAGCCTCAGGGGTGCTAATGAAAAACTGTTTTTT. It yields the protein CASLRGANEKLFF.

This clonotype was counted between two and nine times. This chain joins TRBV12-3 or TRBV12-4 and TRBJ2-1; D remains ambiguous. The CDR3 runs 11 residues. Trimming left V 6 bases short and J 10 bases short, with 10 bases between. CDR3 DNA sequence: TGTGCCAGCAGCCAGCATAGCGAGCAGTTCTTC. Its translation: CASSQHSEQFF.

This chain links TRBV20-1 with TRBJ2-7; 9 nucleotides match TRBD2. The J call is in doubt because the DNA end fits TRBJ2-5 better. The CDR3 runs 18 residues. Germline-derived CDR1 and CDR2 are DFQATT and SNEGSKA (reference sequence). This chain's CDR3 is CSARDHTGLAGLLETQYF. The CDR3, as DNA: TGCAGTGCTAGAGATCATACAGGGCTAGCGGGATTACTGGAGACCCAGTACTTC.

The chain has TRBV20-1 and TRBJ2-1, with 8 bases matching TRBD2. Trimming cost V 5 bases and J 4 bases; bases outside gene matches: 7. The CDR3 length is 14 residues. Germline CDR1 and CDR2: DFQATT and SNEGSKA (reference sequence). CDR3 protein: CSALLAVIYNEQFF. As DNA, the CDR3 is TGCAGTGCTCTACTAGCGGTTATATACAATGAGCAGTTCTTC.

The chain links TRBV12-3 or TRBV12-4 to TRBJ2-7; 8 nucleotides align to TRBD2. After removal of 6 bases from V and 6 bases from J, the junction contained 13 bases not matched to a gene. This CDR3 spans 15 amino acids. For the CDR3, the DNA is TGTGCCAGCAGCCCAGGGGTAGCGGGGTCCGGCGAGCAGTACTTC. This codes for CASSPGVAGSGEQYF.

This clonotype was recorded a few times. CDR3 in amino acids: CASSPSGTVQETQYF. The CDR3 DNA reads as TGCGCCAGCAGTCCTAGCGGGACTGTCCAAGAGACCCAGTACTTC. The chain joins TRBV10-2 to TRBJ2-5; 9 bases line up with TRBD2. CDR3 length equals 15 residues. Germline CDR1 WSHSY, CDR2 SAAADI. V lost 5 bases and J lost 1; bases outside the gene matches: 5.

The chain uses TRBV12-3 or TRBV12-4 and TRBJ2-7; weak D call: TRBD2 (5 bases). The closer fit of TRBJ2-5 to the DNA end suggests the J call may be wrong. The CDR3 runs to 15 residues. The CDR3 DNA reads TGTGCCAGCAGTTTAAATGTTCGAGGCGGGGAGACCCAGTACTTC. Translated: CASSLNVRGGETQYF.

This sequence joins TRBV12-3 or TRBV12-4 and TRBJ1-6; perhaps TRBD1 as D (5 bases). V lost 2 bases to trimming and J lost 0 bases, with 14 bases between them. This CDR3 has 18 amino acids. The CDR3 DNA follows: TGTGCCAGCAGTTTAATGACAGCCTTGTGCTCCTATAATTCACCCCTCCACTTT. Residues: CASSLMTALCSYNSPLHF.